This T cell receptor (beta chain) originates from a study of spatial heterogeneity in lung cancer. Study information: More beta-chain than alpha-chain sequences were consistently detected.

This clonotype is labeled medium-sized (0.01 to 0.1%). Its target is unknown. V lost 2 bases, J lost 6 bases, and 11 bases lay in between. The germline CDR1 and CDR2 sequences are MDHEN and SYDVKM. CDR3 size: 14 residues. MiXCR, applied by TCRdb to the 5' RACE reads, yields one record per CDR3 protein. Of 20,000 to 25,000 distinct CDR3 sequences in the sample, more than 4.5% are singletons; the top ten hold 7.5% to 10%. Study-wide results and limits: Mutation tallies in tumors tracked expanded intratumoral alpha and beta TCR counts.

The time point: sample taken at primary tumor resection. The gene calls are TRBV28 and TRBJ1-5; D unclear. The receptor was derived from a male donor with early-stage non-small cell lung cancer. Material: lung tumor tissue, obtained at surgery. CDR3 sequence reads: CASSLPPPAQPQHF. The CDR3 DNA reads TGTGCCAGCAGTTTACCGCCGCCCGCTCAGCCCCAGCATTTT.